This record looks at one T cell receptor (beta chain) sequence and its context. These data are taken from a study of shared clonotypes between healthy human individuals. At the level of the study: Per donor, CD8 memory used one plate, CD8 naive used two, CD4 memory used three and CD4 naive used three.

The V end lost 2 bases, the J end lost 0 bases, and 11 bases lay between the germline ends. CDR1 and CDR2 (germline): KGHSH, LQKENI. The CDR3 consists of 16 residues. Clones were sequenced by immunoSEQ multiplex PCR, and TCRdb holds only the in-frame ones, with some missing. Among 2 million to 2.5 million clones listed, 92% were seen once. This clonotype was sampled from a man between 18 and 35 years old in good health. Some clones in this sample may be carry-over from other donors' samples. The source material was naive CD4+ T cells from PBMCs. Indicated subset: CD45RA+ positively selected. The chain combines TRBV18 with TRBJ2-4; no reliable D call. In nucleotides, the CDR3 is TGTGCCAGCTCACCAGGGCTCACTCTAGCCAAAAACATTCAGTACTTC. Protein: CASSPGLTLAKNIQYF.